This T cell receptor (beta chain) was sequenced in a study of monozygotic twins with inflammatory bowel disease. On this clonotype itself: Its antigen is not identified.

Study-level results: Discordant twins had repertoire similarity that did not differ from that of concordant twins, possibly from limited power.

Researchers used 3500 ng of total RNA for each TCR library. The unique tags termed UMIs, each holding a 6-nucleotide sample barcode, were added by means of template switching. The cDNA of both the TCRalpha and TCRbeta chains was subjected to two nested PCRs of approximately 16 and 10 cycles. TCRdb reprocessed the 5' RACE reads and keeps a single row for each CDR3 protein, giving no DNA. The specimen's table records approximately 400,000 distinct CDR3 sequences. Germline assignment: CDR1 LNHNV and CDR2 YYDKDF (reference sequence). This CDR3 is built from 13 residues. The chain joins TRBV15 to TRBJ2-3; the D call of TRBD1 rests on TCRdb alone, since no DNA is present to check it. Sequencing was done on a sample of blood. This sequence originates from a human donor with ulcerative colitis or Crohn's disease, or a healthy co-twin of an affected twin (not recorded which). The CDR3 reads CATSTGQGDTQYF. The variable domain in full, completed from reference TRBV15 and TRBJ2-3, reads DAMVIQNPRYQVTQFGKPVTLSCSQTLNHNVMYWYQQKSSQAPKLLFHYYDKDFNNEADTPDNFQSRRPNTSFCFLDIRSPGLGDTAMYLCATSTGQGDTQYFGPGTRLTVL.